The clone carrying this T cell receptor (beta chain) has just a few counts. The antigen is not known. This entry belongs to a study of neurological immune-mediated disorders. Overall study findings and caveats: The study found the most TCR clonal expansion in HTLV-1-associated myelopathy and the least in multiple sclerosis, below healthy controls.

As for time point: longitudinal time-point 2. The unsorted libraries were prepared from 2 million PBMCs (stored at -80 C). The CDR3 has 15 amino acids. Germline CDR1 MDHEN, CDR2 SYDVKM. Unmatched junction bases numbered 7, after V lost 5 bases and J lost 5 bases. TCRdb redid the calling of the 5' RACE reads with MiXCR, one entry per CDR3 protein. The data contain 60,000 to 75,000 distinct CDR3 sequences, less than 10% of them singletons. The receptor was derived from a man aged 25-45 years in good health. The chain is built from TRBV28 and TRBJ1-5; 9 bases match TRBD1. Sequenced: PBMCs. CDR3 residues: CASSPGTGSYQPQHF. The CDR3 DNA is TGTGCCAGCAGTCCCGGGACAGGGTCTTATCAGCCCCAGCATTTT.